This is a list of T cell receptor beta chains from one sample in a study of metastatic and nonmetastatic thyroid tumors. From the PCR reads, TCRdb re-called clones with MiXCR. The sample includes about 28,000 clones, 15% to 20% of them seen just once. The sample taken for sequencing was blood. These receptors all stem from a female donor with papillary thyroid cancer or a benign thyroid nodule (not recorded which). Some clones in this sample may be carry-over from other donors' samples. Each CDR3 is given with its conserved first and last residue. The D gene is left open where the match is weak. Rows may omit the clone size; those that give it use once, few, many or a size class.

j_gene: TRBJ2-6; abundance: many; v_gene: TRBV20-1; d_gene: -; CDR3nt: TGCAGTGCTAGCCCCCTGGGCAGGTACTCTGGGGCCAACGTCCTGACTTTC; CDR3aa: CSASPLGRYSGANVLTF
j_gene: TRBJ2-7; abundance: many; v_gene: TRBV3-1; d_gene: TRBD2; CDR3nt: TGTGCCAGCAGGAAGGGGTCTAGCGGGGCCTACGAGCAGTACTTC; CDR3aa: CASRKGSSGAYEQYF
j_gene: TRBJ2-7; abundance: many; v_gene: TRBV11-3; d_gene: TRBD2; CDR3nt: TGTGCCAGCAAGCGGGCTAGCGGGACCTACGAGCAGTACTTC; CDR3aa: CASKRASGTYEQYF
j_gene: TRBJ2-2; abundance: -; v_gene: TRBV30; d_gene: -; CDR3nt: TGTGCCTGGAGTGTACTAAATTTCGCGAACACCGGGGAGCTGTTTTTT; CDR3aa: CAWSVLNFANTGELFF
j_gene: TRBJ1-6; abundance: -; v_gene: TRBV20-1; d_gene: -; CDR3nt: TGCAGTGCTATGGTTGATTCACCCCTCCACTTT; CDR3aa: CSAMVDSPLHF
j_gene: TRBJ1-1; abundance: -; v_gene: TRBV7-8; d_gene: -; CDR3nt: TGTGCCAGCAGCGCCGTCGGGACTGAAGCTTTCTTT; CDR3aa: CASSAVGTEAFF
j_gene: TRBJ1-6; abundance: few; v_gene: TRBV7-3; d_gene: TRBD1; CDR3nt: TGTGCCAGCAGCCCAGGGACAGGGAGCTCCTATAATTCACCCCTCCACTTT; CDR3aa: CASSPGTGSSYNSPLHF
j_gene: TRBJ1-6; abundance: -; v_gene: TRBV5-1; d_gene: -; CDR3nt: TGCGCCAGCAGCGCCGAGGTCTCTAGGTTCGGTAATTCACCCCTCCACTTT; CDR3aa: CASSAEVSRFGNSPLHF
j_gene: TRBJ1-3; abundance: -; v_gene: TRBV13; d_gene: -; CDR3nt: TGTGCCAGCAGACTGACCTCTGGAAACACCATATATTTT; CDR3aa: CASRLTSGNTIYF
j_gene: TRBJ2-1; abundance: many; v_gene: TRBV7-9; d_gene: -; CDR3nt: TGTGCCAGCAGCCGTGACACCGCCTACACTGAGCAGTTCTTC; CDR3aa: CASSRDTAYTEQFF
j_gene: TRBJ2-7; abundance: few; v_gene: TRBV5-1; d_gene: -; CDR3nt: TGCGCCAGCAGCGGGGGGGCAGGGACCTACGAGCAGTACTTC; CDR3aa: CASSGGAGTYEQYF
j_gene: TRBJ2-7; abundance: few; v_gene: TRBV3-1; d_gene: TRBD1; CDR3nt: TGTGCCAGCAGCCAAGATCGACAGGGAAGACTGAACGAGCAGTACTTC; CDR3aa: CASSQDRQGRLNEQYF
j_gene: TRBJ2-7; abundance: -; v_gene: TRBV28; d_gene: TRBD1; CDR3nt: TGTGCCATCCAGGCAGGGGGTCCAATTGGCGAGCAGTACTTC; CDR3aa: CAIQAGGPIGEQYF
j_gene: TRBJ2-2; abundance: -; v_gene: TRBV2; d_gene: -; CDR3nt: TGTGCCAGCACTAGGATGGCGGCGGGATACACCTTGGAGCTGTTTTTT; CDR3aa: CASTRMAAGYTLELFF
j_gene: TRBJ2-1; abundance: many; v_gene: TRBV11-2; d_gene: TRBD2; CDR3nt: TGTGCCAGCAGCGAAAACCCCGGGACTAGCAGTGAAAATGAGCAGTTCTTC; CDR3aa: CASSENPGTSSENEQFF
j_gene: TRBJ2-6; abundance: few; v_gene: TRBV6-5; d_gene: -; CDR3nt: TGTGCCAGCAGTTACGGACTGTTCTCTGGGTCTAACTTCCTGACTTTC; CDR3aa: CASSYGLFSGSNFLTF
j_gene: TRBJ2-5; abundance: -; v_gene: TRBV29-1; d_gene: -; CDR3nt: TGCGGCGTTGAATACGGTCGGGAGTCAGAGACCCAGTACTTC; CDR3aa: CGVEYGRESETQYF
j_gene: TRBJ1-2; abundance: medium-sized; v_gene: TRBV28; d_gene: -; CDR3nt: TGTGCCAGCTCGATTAGGGGCAGCTATGGCTACACCTTC; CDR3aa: CASSIRGSYGYTF
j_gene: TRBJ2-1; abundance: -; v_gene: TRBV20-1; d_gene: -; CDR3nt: TGCAGTGCCCCCATCTTCGGCCACAATGAGCAGTTCTTC; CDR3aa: CSAPIFGHNEQFF
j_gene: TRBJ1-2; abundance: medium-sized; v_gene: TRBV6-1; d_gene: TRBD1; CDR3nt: TGTGCCAGCAGTGAATCGCACAGGGGGCTTTGGGGCTACACCTTC; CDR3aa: CASSESHRGLWGYTF
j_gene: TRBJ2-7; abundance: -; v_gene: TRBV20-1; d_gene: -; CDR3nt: TGCAGTGCTAGGAGAGCCTACGAGCAGTACTTC; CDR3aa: CSARRAYEQYF
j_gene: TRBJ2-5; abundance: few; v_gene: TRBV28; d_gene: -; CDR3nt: TGTGCCAGCATGGAGGGGGGGGGGCTGGGAAAGACCCAGTACTTC; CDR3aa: CASMEGGGLGKTQYF
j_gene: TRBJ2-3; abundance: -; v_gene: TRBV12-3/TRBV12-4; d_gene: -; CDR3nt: TGTGCCAGCAAATACGGGGACACGCAGTATTTT; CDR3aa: CASKYGDTQYF
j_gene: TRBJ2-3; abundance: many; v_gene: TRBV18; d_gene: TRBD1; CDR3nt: TGTGCCAGCTCCCCGACAGGGGGTAGCACAGATACGCAGTATTTT; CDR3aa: CASSPTGGSTDTQYF
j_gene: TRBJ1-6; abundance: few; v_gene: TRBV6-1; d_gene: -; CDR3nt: TGTGCCAGCAGTTCACAGGGCGCCTATAATTCACCCCTCCACTTT; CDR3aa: CASSSQGAYNSPLHF
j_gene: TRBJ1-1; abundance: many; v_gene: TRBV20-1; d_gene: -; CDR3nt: TGCAGTGCTAGAGATGCCCGGGACTGGCGGACTGAAGCTTTCTTT; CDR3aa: CSARDARDWRTEAFF
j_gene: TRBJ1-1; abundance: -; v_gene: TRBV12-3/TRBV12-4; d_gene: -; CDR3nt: TGTGCCATCTCGGGCGCGATGCCTGAAGCTTTCTTT; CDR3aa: CAISGAMPEAFF
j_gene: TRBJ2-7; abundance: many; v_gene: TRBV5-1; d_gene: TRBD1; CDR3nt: TGCGCCAGCAGCCCACCCCTTACAGGGGAATCTGGCGAGCAGTACTTC; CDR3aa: CASSPPLTGESGEQYF
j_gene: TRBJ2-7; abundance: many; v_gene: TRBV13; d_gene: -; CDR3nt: TGTGCCAGCAGCTGGGGCGGGAACTACGAGCAGTACTTC; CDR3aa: CASSWGGNYEQYF
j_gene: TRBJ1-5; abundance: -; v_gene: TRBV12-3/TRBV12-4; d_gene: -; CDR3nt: TGTGCCAGCAGTTTCTGGCATCAGCCCCAGCATTTT; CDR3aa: CASSFWHQPQHF
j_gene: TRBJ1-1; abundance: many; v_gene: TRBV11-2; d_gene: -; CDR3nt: TGTGCCAGCAGCTTAGCCACCGAAAACACTGAAGCTTTCTTT; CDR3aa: CASSLATENTEAFF
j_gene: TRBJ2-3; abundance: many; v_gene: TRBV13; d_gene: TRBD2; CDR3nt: TGTGCCAGCAGCTTAGGCCAACTAGCGGGGGGGCGCACAGATACGCAGTATTTT; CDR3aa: CASSLGQLAGGRTDTQYF
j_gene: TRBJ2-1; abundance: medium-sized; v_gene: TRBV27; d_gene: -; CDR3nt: TGTGCCAGCAGTTTGGGATACAATGAGCAGTTCTTC; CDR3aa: CASSLGYNEQFF
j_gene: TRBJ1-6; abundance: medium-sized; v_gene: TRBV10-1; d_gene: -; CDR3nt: TGCGCCAGCAGAGGGGACTTCCAAAATTCACCCCTCCACTTT; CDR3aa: CASRGDFQNSPLHF
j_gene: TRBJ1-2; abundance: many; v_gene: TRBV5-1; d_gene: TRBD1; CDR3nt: TGCGCCAGCAGCTTGGCCGGGCTGGCCCAGGGGGGGGATGGCTACACCTTC; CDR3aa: CASSLAGLAQGGDGYTF
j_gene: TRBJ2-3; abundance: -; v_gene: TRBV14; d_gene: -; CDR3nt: TGTGCCAGCAGCCAACAGTTCAGATACACAGATACGCAGTATTTT; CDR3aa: CASSQQFRYTDTQYF
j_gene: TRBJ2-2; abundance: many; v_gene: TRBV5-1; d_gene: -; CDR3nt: TGCGCCAGCAGCTTGGCTAGCGAGCACACCGGGGAGCTGTTTTTT; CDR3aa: CASSLASEHTGELFF
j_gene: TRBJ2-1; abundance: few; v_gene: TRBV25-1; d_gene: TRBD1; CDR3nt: TGTGCCAGCAGTGATAACGATAGGGGGCCCTACAATGAGCAGTTCTTC; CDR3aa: CASSDNDRGPYNEQFF
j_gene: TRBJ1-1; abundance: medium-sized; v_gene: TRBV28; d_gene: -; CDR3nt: TGTGCCTATAGGGTGAACACTGAAGCTTTCTTT; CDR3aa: CAYRVNTEAFF
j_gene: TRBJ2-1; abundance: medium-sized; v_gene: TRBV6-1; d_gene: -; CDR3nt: TGTGCCAGCAGTACCCGTGGGGAGCAGTTCTTC; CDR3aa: CASSTRGEQFF
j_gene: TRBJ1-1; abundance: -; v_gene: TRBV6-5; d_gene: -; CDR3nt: TGTGCCAGCAGTTACTCCACTACTGATGGCACTGAAGCTTTCTTT; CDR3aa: CASSYSTTDGTEAFF
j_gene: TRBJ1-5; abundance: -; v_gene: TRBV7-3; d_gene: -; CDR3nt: TGTGCCAGCAGCTTAACAGGGACGGGGACTCAGCCCCAGCATTTT; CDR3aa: CASSLTGTGTQPQHF
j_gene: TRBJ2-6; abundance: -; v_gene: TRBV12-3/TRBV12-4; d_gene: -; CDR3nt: TGTGCCAGCAGTCTGGGGAGCCCCGTTGAGTCCAACGTCCTGACTTTC; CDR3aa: CASSLGSPVESNVLTF
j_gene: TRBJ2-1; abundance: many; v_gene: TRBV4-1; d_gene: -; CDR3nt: TGCGCCAGCAGCCAAGATCTAAATGCCGCGGATTACAATGAGCAGTTCTTC; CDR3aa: CASSQDLNAADYNEQFF
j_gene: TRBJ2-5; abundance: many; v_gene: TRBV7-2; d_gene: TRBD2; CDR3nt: TGTGCCAGCAGCTTAAGTGGCACCGAGCGGGGGGAGACCCAGTACTTC; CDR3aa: CASSLSGTERGETQYF
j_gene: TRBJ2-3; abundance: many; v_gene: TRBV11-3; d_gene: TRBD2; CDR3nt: TGTGCCAGCAGCTCTAAGTCAGCGGGGGGCGGCGCAGATACGCAGTATTTT; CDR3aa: CASSSKSAGGGADTQYF
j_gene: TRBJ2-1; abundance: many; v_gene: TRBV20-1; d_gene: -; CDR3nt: TGCAGTGCTCAGAGTGTTGACGGAATCTACAATGAGCAGTTCTTC; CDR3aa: CSAQSVDGIYNEQFF
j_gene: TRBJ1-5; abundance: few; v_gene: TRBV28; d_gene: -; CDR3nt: TGTGCCAGCACCCTTGGGGGGTATAGCAATCAGCCCCAGCATTTT; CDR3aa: CASTLGGYSNQPQHF